This entry is about one T cell receptor beta chain. The antigen is not known. This sample stems from a study of T cell responses to AZD1222 COVID-19 vaccine. Method: immunoSEQ multiplex PCR; TCRdb's copy keeps in-frame clones and lacks some. Among about 50,000 clones, roughly 80% were seen once, and the ten largest hold over 6.5%. This CDR3 contains 15 residues. The germline gives CDR1 LNHDA, CDR2 SQIVND (reference sequence). V lost 5 bases, J lost 2 bases, and 9 bases stayed unmatched. Study-wide results and caveats: Spike-spanning, vaccine-associated CD4 TCRs were dominant at 160-218 and 743-854. Only a handful of AZD1222 recipients, roughly 6 in all, had baseline seropositivity.

This sequence was found in an adult in good health. The chain joins TRBV19 to TRBJ2-7; TRBD1 matches 7 bases. The material sequenced was peripheral blood, taken on day 0 of AZD1222 vaccination. The CDR3 nucleotides read TGTGCCAGTAGTCCTTCCCCGACAGGGCCCTACGAGCAGTACTTC. This encodes CASSPSPTGPYEQYF.